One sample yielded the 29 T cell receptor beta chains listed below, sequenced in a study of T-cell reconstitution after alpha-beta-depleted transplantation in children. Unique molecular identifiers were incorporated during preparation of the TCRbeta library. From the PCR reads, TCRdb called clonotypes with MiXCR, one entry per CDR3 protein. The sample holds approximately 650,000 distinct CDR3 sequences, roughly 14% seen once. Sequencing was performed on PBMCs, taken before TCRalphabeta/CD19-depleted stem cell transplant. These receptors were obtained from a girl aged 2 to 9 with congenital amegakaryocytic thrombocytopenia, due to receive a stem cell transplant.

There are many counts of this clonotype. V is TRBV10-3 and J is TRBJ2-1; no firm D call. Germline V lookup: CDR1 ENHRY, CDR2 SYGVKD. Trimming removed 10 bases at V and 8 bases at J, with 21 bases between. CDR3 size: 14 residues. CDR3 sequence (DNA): TGTGCCACGGCCAACCTATACCTCCCCGATGAGCAGTTCTTC. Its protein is CATANLYLPDEQFF.

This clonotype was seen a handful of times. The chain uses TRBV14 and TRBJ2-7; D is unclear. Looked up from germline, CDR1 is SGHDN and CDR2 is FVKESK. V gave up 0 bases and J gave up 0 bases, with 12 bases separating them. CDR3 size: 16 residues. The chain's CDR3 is CASSQEDTFTSYEQYF. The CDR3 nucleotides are TGTGCCAGCAGCCAAGAAGATACCTTTACCTCCTACGAGCAGTACTTC.

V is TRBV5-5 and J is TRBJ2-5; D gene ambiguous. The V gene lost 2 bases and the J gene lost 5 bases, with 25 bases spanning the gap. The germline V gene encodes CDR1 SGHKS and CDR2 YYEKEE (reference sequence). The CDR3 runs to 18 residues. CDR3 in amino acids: CASSFEFFDTKSTETQYF. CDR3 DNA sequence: TGTGCCAGCAGCTTCGAATTTTTTGACACAAAGTCGACGGAGACCCAGTACTTC.

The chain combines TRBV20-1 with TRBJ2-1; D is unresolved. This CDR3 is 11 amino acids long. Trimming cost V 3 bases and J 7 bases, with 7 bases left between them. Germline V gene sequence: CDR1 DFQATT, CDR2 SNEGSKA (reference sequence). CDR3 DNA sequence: TGCAGTGCTAGTCTGCTGAATGAGCAGTTCTTC. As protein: CSASLLNEQFF.

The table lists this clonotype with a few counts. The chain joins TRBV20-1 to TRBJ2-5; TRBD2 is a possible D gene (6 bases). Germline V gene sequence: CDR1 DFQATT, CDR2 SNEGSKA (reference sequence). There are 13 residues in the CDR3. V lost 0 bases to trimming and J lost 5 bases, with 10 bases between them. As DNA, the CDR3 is TGCAGTGCTAGAGATGCGGGGCGGGAGACCCAGTACTTC. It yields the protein CSARDAGRETQYF.

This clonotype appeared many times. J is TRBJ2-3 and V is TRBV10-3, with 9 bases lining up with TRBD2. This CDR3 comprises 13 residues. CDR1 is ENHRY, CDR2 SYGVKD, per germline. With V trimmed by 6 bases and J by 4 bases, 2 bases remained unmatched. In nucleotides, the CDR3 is TGTGCCATCAGGGCGGGAGGGGCAGATACGCAGTATTTT. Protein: CAIRAGGADTQYF.

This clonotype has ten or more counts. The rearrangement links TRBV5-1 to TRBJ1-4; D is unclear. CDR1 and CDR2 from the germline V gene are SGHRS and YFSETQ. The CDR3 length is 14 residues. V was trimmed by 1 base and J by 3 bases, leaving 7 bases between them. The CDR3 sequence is CASSLSAANEKLFF. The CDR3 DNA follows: TGCGCCAGCAGCTTGTCGGCAGCTAATGAAAAACTGTTTTTT.

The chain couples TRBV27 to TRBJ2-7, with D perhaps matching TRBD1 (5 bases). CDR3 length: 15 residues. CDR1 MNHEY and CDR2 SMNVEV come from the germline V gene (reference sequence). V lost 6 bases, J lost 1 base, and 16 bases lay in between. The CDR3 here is CASRQGVGISYEQYF. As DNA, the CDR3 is TGTGCCAGCAGACAAGGGGTGGGAATTTCCTACGAGCAGTACTTC.

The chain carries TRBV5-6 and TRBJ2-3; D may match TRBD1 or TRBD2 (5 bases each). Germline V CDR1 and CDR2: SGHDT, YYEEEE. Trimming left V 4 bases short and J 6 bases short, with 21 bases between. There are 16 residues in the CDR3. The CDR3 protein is CASSPYGTKSLDTQYF. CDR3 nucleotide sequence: TGTGCCAGCAGCCCGTACGGGACCAAAAGTCTCGATACGCAGTATTTT.

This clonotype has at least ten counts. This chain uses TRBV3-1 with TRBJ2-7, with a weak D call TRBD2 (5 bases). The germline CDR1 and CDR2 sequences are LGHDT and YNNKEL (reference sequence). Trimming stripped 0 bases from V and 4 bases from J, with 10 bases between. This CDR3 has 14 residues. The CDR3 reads CASSQELRVYEQYF. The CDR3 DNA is TGTGCCAGCAGCCAAGAGTTGCGGGTGTACGAGCAGTACTTC.

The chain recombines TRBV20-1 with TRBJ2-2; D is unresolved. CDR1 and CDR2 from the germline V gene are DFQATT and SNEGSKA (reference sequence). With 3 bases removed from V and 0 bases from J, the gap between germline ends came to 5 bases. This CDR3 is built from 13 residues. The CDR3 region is CSARRPNTGELFF. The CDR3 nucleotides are TGCAGTGCTAGGCGTCCGAACACCGGGGAGCTGTTTTTT.

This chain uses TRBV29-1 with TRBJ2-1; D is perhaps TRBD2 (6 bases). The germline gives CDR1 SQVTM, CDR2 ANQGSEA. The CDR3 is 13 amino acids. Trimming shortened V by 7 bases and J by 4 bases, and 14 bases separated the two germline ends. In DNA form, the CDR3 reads TGCAGCGCCAGAGGCGGGATGTACAATGAGCAGTTCTTC. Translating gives CSARGGMYNEQFF.

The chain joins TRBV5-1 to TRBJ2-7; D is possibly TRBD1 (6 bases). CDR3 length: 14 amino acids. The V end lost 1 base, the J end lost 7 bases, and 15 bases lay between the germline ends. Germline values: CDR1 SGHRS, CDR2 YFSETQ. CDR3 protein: CASSLTGNLREQYF. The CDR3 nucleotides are TGCGCCAGCAGCTTGACAGGGAATCTTCGTGAGCAGTACTTC.

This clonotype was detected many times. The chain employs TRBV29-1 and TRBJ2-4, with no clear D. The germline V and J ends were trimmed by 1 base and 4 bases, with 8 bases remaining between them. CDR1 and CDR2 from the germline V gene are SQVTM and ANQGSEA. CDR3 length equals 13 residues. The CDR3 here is CSVEGINKNIQYF. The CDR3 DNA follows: TGCAGCGTTGAAGGGATTAATAAAAACATTCAGTACTTC.

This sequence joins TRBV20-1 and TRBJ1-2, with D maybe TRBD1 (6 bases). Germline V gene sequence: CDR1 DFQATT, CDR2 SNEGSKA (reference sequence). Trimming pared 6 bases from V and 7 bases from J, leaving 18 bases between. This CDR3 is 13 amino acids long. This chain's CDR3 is CSAKRVGGFGYTF. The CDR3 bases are TGCAGTGCAAAAAGGGTGGGGGGCTTTGGCTACACCTTC.

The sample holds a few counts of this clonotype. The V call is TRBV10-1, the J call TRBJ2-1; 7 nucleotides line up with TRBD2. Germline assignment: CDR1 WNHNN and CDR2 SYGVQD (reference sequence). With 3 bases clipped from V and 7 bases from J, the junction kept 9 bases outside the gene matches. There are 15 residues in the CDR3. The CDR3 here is CASSERLAEGNEQFF. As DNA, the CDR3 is TGCGCCAGCAGTGAACGGCTAGCGGAGGGGAATGAGCAGTTCTTC.

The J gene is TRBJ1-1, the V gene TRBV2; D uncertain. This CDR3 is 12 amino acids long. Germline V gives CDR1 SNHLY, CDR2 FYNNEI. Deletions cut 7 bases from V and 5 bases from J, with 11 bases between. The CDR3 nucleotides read TGTGCCAGCATTAGCCTCGGGACTGAAGCTTTCTTT. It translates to CASISLGTEAFF.

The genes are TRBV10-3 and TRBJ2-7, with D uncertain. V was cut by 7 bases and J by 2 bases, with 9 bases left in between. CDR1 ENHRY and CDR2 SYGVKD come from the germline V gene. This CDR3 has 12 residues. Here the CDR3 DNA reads TGTGCCATCAAAGACATAGCCTACGAGCAGTACTTC. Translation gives CAIKDIAYEQYF.

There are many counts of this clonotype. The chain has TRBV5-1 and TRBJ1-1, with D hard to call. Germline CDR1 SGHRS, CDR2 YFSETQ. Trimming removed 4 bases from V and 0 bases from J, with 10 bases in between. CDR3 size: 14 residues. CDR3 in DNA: TGCGCCAGCAGCGGAGCGGAACTGAACACTGAAGCTTTCTTT. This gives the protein CASSGAELNTEAFF.

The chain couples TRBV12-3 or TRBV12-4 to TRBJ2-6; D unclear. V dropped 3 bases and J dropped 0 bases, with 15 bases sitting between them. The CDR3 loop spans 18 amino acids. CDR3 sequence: CASSFKANLLSGANVLTF. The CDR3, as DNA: TGTGCCAGCAGTTTTAAGGCTAACCTCCTCTCTGGGGCCAACGTCCTGACTTTC.

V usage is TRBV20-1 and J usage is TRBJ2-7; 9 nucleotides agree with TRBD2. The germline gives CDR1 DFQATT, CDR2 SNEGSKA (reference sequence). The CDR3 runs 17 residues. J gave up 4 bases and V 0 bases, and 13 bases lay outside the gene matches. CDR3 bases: TGCAGTGCTAGAGATTTGGGGGGAGGACTAGCGCGATACGAGCAGTACTTC. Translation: CSARDLGGGLARYEQYF.

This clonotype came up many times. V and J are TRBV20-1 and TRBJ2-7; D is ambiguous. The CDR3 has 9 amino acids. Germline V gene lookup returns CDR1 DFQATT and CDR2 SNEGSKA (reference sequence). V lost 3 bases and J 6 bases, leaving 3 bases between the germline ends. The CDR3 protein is CSASPEQYF. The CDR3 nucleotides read TGCAGTGCTAGTCCCGAGCAGTACTTC.

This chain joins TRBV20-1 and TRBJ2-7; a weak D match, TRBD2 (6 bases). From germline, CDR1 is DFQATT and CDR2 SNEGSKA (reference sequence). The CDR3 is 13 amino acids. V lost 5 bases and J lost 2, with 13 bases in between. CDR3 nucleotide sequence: TGCAGTGCTTACCGGGAGCCAACCTACGAGCAGTACTTC. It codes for CSAYREPTYEQYF.

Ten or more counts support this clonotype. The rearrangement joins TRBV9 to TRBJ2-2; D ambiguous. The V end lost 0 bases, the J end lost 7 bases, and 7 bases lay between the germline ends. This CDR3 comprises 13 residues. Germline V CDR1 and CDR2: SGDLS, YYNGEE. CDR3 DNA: TGTGCCAGCAGCGTAGTTTTAAGCGGGGAGCTGTTTTTT. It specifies CASSVVLSGELFF.

The chain's CDR3 is CASSQDDGRYNEQFF. The CDR3 DNA is TGCGCCAGCAGCCAAGATGATGGCAGGTACAATGAGCAGTTCTTC. The rearrangement uses TRBV4-1 and TRBJ2-1; no firm D call. V was cut by 0 bases and J by 4 bases, with 10 bases left in between. The CDR3 runs to 15 residues. Germline-derived CDR1 and CDR2 are MGHRA and YSYEKL.

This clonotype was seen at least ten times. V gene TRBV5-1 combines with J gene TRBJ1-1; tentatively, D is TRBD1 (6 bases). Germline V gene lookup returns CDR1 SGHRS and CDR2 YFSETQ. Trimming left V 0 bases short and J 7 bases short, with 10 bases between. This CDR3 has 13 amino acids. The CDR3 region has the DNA TGCGCCAGCAGCTTGGCCGGGGGGCTTGAAGCTTTCTTT. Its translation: CASSLAGGLEAFF.

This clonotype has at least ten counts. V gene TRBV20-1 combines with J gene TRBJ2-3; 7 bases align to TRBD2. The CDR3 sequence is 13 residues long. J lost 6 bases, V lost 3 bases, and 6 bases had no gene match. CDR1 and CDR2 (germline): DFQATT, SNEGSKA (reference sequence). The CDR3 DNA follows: TGCAGTGCTAGGCTAGCGGAAACGGATACGCAGTATTTT. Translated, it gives CSARLAETDTQYF.

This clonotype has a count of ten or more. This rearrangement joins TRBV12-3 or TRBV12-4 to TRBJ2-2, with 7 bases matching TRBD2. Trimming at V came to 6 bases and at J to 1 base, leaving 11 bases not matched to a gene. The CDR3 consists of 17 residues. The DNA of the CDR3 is TGTGCCAGCAGGGACCGTCTAGCGGCCCGGAACACCGGGGAGCTGTTTTTT. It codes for CASRDRLAARNTGELFF.

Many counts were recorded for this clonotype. CDR3 DNA sequence: TGCAGCGTTAACGGACGGGGCTCCTACAATGAGCAGTTCTTC. Translating gives CSVNGRGSYNEQFF. V usage is TRBV29-1 and J usage is TRBJ2-1; possible D gene TRBD2, 5 bases. Germline V CDR1 and CDR2: SQVTM, ANQGSEA. CDR3 length: 14 amino acids. Trimming shortened V by 5 bases and J by 0 bases, and 11 bases separated the two germline ends.